This T cell receptor (beta chain) was identified during a study of T cells in tuberculosis. Study-level points and caveats: The TCR-beta difference was not significant; alpha differences partly reflected length.

For this clone: Its specificity is not known.

Clones were sequenced by immunoSEQ multiplex PCR, and TCRdb holds only the in-frame ones, with some missing. The sample yields 37,000 or so clones, around 93% seen once. On average roughly 100,000 T cells per donor were immunosequenced. Trimming took off 0 bases at V and 1 base at J, with 14 bases between the two ends. Germline V gives CDR1 SGHTA, CDR2 FQGNSA. This CDR3 spans 17 amino acids. The specimen was PBMCs. This TCR came from a donor aged 10-30 years with latent tuberculosis or without tuberculosis infection. Some clones in this sample may be carry-over from other donors' samples. The chain links TRBV7-2 to TRBJ2-3, with D possibly TRBD1 on 7 matching bases. The CDR3 coding sequence is TGTGCCAGCAGCTTAGCGACAGGGCGGGGCCGCACAGATACGCAGTATTTT. It translates to CASSLATGRGRTDTQYF.